This T cell receptor beta chain was sequenced during a study of regulatory T cells in long-lasting Graves disease (dated by TCRdb to about 2021). In the study overall: Newly diagnosed Graves' disease patients had taken antithyroid drugs for less than 3 months. Peripheral blood TCR sequencing and RNA sequencing compared persistent Graves' disease patients with newly diagnosed Graves' disease patients. The study was registered as a clinical trial and conducted in China. A total of around 35 samples underwent TCR sequencing, from roughly 13 patients with persistent Graves' disease and approximately 20 patients with newly diagnosed Graves' disease.

Overall study outcomes, separate from this receptor: Because the primary lesion, thyroid tissue, could not be accessed, the study looked at peripheral blood alone. Sequencing and analysis were restricted to the TCR beta chain. A larger number of public clonotypes was shared among persistent patients (approximately 2,500) than among newly diagnosed patients (approximately 930). As a limitation, the authors acknowledged that the small sample size may reduce accuracy. Preferential use of TRBV28, TRBJ1-2 and TRBJ2-5 was observed in persistent disease, whereas TRBV20-1 and TRBJ2-1 were favored in newly diagnosed disease. Compared with newly diagnosed patients, patients with persistent Graves' disease had lower TCR Shannon entropy and fewer highly expanded clones, which suggests clonal expansion.

At the junction V is shortened by 6 bases and J by 1 base, with 12 bases in between. The cysteine opens and the phenylalanine closes a CDR3 of 14 amino acids. Only the CDR3 DNA is retained, 42 bases long and in frame from the first base. Interpreted using the paper, the time point label stands for: newly diagnosed GD, antithyroid drugs for less than 3 months. For both TCR sequencing and RNA sequencing, RNA was extracted from PBMCs in TRIzol. The diagnosis of Graves' disease followed American Thyroid Association guidelines. The patients came from an endocrinology department in Xi'an, China. Each patient gave approximately 10 milliliters of peripheral blood, collected in an EDTA anticoagulant tube. Ficoll Paque Plus density gradient separation was used to isolate PBMCs, and no additional T cell sorting was done. An Agilent 2100 Bioanalyzer and agarose gel were used to check RNA quality, and a NanoDrop 2000 was used to measure RNA concentration.

This clonotype appeared many times. It has no known antigen specificity. Nothing much larger sits one base from this clone, and base qualities are not available. Library generation was performed with multiplex PCR. The run used an Illumina HiSeq 4000. TCR beta libraries were built with iRepertoire HTBI primers and Arm-PCR amplification of CDR3 regions. PCR products were gel purified before sequencing. In the paper's pipeline: Gene usage analysis of CDR3 amino acid clonotypes relied on the roughly 64 TRBV and fewer than 15 TRBJ segments identified across samples. COPE and FqMerger were used to merge filtered high-quality paired reads into contigs. BLAST was used to align contigs to IMGT TRBV, TRBD and TRBJ reference genes, with CDR3 defined following IMGT. Highly expanded clones were defined as clonotypes with a frequency above 0.1%. Shannon entropy was used to measure repertoire diversity, and the Gini coefficient was used to measure V-J evenness. A clonotype found in more than one individual was treated as public. TCRdb applied fastp at Q25 and MiXCR to the public reads, then kept only in-frame beta chains. Each CDR3 protein appears once, grouped with its most common genes and DNA. The V and J calls, along with clone size, are taken from TCRdb and not from the paper's own processing. For this sample the table gives approximately 560,000 distinct CDR3 sequences, of which 15% to 20% were detected only once. Together, the top ten hold around 12% of the sample.

These same records also appear under a second study, on T cells in Graves' hyperthyroidism and ophthalmopathy. As the second paper documents: Stable Graves' hyperthyroidism was defined as the absence of progression to ophthalmopathy over 18 months of follow-up. Hyperthyroidism patients were aged 18 to 65 years and newly diagnosed, with disease duration of less than 2 months. Exclusion was applied to patients with uncontrolled infections, other autoimmune diseases, pregnancy or lactation. Diagnoses relied on clinical symptoms, serum thyroxine and TRAb, thyroid ultrasound and orbital computed tomography. For the first round of RT-PCR on the TCR CDR3, the HTBI primer set was used together with the Qiagen OneStep RT-PCR kit. Most expanded thyroid clonotypes (frequency above 0.001) were also found in blood, which suggests that blood repertoires may mirror thyroid immune responses. In cross-validation, a model built on a 13 V-J signature told ophthalmopathy apart from stable hyperthyroidism with approximately 90% sensitivity and around 83% specificity, and in testing the same model reached 80%/75%. In validation, the model predicted progression to ophthalmopathy with 55% to 71% sensitivity and roughly 72% specificity, a median of 6.5 months before onset. TCR V-J signatures able to tell the groups apart were searched for in a discovery cohort of 100 patients, of whom more than 40 had Graves' ophthalmopathy and under 65 had stable Graves' hyperthyroidism. An independent validation cohort of under 20 hyperthyroidism patients and approximately 15 patients who later progressed to ophthalmopathy tested prospective prediction of ophthalmopathy. The approximately 90 discovery patients were randomly split 7:3 into training and test sets. Thyroid tissue and blood T-cell repertoires from roughly 6 Graves' hyperthyroidism patients were also compared in the study. Following sampling, methimazole starting at 30 mg daily was given to hyperthyroidism patients, and high-dose intravenous methylprednisolone was given to ophthalmopathy patients. The libraries were constructed in a second round of multiplex PCR and then size-selected and purified. Sequencing of the libraries was done on an Illumina HiSeq2000 using paired-end 100 bp reads. SOAPnuke was used to process the raw data, with reads discarded if the reads contained adapters or uncalled bases, had a mean Phred below 15, or lacked an exact constant-primer or identifier match. High-quality paired reads were merged with COPE v1.2.5, and unique nucleotide sequences were defined as clonotypes. MiTCR v1.1 was used to align the clonotypes against IMGT TRBV, TRBD and TRBJ reference segments. Analysis was restricted to V-J combinations with a frequency above 0.0001, which covered 98% to 99.2% of repertoires. A TCS score was defined as the ratio of F50 (clonal expansion) to E x V (chaos), with BLOSUM62-based TCRdist applied between CDR3 peptides within each V-J. Welch's t-statistics and random forest reduced 450 to 600 V-J features to about 13, which were used in a naive Bayes classifier (R e1071). Sample size was not statistically predetermined, and blinding of investigators to group allocation was not performed. TCR Vbeta CDR3 sequencing of 140 or so peripheral blood samples (more than 40 ophthalmopathy, over 70 hyperthyroidism and around 17 progressor patients) is reported in the paper.

This chain is built from TRBV12-3 or TRBV12-4 and TRBJ1-1, with the identity of the D gene unclear. This TCR came from a man between 18 and 29 years old with Graves disease. Donor details come from another sample of the same person, matched by shared clones. This sample comprised peripheral blood mononuclear cells (PBMCs), obtained at new diagnosis, from a patient treated with antithyroid drugs. The DNA is TGTGCCAGCAGACCCCCCCACAGGAACACTGAAGCTTTCTTT. Translated, it gives CASRPPHRNTEAFF.